These T cell receptor beta chains were read from a single sample in a study of cytomegalovirus exposure and HLA in healthy donors. The assay was immunoSEQ multiplex PCR, and TCRdb's table has in-frame clones only and misses some. The table lists roughly 160,000 clones, roughly 85% of them singletons. Sequencing input: PBMCs. The source is a man in his fifties or sixties in good health and CMV-seropositive. The CDR3 runs from the conserved cysteine through the conserved F or W. The D gene is left open where the match is weak. Clone size, where shown, is once, few, many, or a class for clones that have expanded.

TRBD2 | 15 | - | TRBJ2-5 | TRBV11-2 | TGTGCCAGCAGCATAGGACTAGCGGGTGGAGAGACCCAGTACTTC | CASSIGLAGGETQYF
- | 14 | once | TRBJ1-5 | TRBV18 | TGTGCCAGCTCCCCCGACAGGAGCAATCAGCCCCAGCATTTT | CASSPDRSNQPQHF
TRBD2 | 17 | - | TRBJ2-7 | TRBV11-2 | TGTGCCAGCAGCGGCCGGACTAGCGGGGGTCCCTCCTACGAGCAGTACTTC | CASSGRTSGGPSYEQYF
- | 16 | large | TRBJ1-1 | TRBV7-2 | TGTGCCAGCAGCTTAGGACCGGGGAAGATGAACACTGAAGCTTTCTTT | CASSLGPGKMNTEAFF
- | 13 | - | TRBJ2-5 | TRBV6-5 | TGTGCCAGCAGCGTGGACAGTGAAGAGACCCAGTACTTC | CASSVDSEETQYF
TRBD1 | 15 | - | TRBJ1-5 | TRBV4-3 | TGCGCCAGCAGCCAAGGTAGGACAGGAAATCAGCCCCAGCATTTT | CASSQGRTGNQPQHF
- | 14 | - | TRBJ2-5 | TRBV5-6 | TGTGCCAGCAGCTTCATTTCTACCACAGAGACCCAGTACTTC | CASSFISTTETQYF
- | 15 | - | TRBJ2-2 | TRBV6-5 | TGTGCCAGCAGTCCTCTGGTAGCGAACACCGGGGAGCTGTTTTTT | CASSPLVANTGELFF
- | 17 | - | TRBJ2-1 | TRBV7-9 | TGTGCCAGCAGCTTAGGTTCTGGGGACTCTGTATCCGATGAGCAGTTCTTC | CASSLGSGDSVSDEQFF
- | 14 | - | TRBJ1-4 | TRBV9 | TGTGCCAGCAGCGTGGACAGCCTTAATGAAAAACTGTTTTTT | CASSVDSLNEKLFF
TRBD1 | 14 | - | TRBJ1-2 | TRBV18 | TGTGCCAGCTCAGAAACCGGGACAGGCTATGGCTACACCTTC | CASSETGTGYGYTF
- | 15 | - | TRBJ2-2 | TRBV28 | TGTGCCAGCAGACTCGGTCTCCCCGGCACCGGGGAGCTGTTTTTT | CASRLGLPGTGELFF
TRBD2 | 13 | - | TRBJ2-1 | TRBV4-2 | TGTGCCAGCAAGGAAGCGGGGGGAGATGAGCAGTTCTTC | CASKEAGGDEQFF
- | 13 | - | TRBJ1-1 | TRBV6-1 | TGTGCCAGCAGTGATTACAGGGCCTTTGAAGCTTTCTTT | CASSDYRAFEAFF
TRBD1 | 15 | - | TRBJ2-7 | TRBV6-5 | TGTGCCAGCAGTAACCGGGACAGGACTACCTACGAGCAGTACTTC | CASSNRDRTTYEQYF
- | 15 | - | TRBJ1-5 | TRBV28 | TGTGCCAGCACCATAGGGACTTCTGGCAATCAGCCCCAGCATTTT | CASTIGTSGNQPQHF
- | 11 | once | TRBJ1-2 | TRBV2 | TGTGCCAGCAGTTTCTCTCATGGCTACACCTTC | CASSFSHGYTF
TRBD2 | 16 | - | TRBJ2-3 | TRBV5-1 | TGCGCCAGCTTCTTTCTAGCGGGGGGGCCCACAGATACGCAGTATTTT | CASFFLAGGPTDTQYF
- | 13 | - | TRBJ2-3 | TRBV28 | TGTGCCAGCAGTCCGGGGGGCACATATACGCAGTATTTT | CASSPGGTYTQYF
TRBD1 | 11 | - | TRBJ2-7 | TRBV30 | TGTGCCTGGGGCAGGGACAGGTGGAAGTACTTC | CAWGRDRWKYF
- | 17 | - | TRBJ1-5 | TRBV11-3 | TGTGCCAGCAGCTTAGACGCGCCACAGGGTTTAAATCAGCCCCAGCATTTT | CASSLDAPQGLNQPQHF
TRBD1 | 14 | - | TRBJ1-6 | TRBV9 | TGTGCCAGCAGCGGAGACAGGGGTGGTTCACCCCTCCACTTT | CASSGDRGGSPLHF
TRBD2 | 16 | few | TRBJ2-3 | TRBV4-2 | TGTGCCAGCAGCCAGACTAGCGGGGGGCCCACAGATACGCAGTATTTT | CASSQTSGGPTDTQYF
TRBD1 | 16 | - | TRBJ1-3 | TRBV10-2 | TGCGCCAGCAGTGAGCGCAGGGGGTTCTCTGGAAACACCATATATTTT | CASSERRGFSGNTIYF
TRBD1 | 16 | - | TRBJ2-1 | TRBV5-1 | TGCGCCAGCAGGCAGACCCTAACAGGGGACAACAATGAGCAGTTCTTC | CASRQTLTGDNNEQFF
TRBD1 | 15 | - | TRBJ1-2 | TRBV6-5 | TGTGCCAGCAGCCTCGGGACAGGGGGCGAGTATGGCTACACCTTC | CASSLGTGGEYGYTF
TRBD1 | 14 | - | TRBJ2-1 | TRBV5-1 | TGCGCCAGCAGCGTACAGGGGACCTACAATGAGCAGTTCTTC | CASSVQGTYNEQFF
TRBD1 | 16 | - | TRBJ1-5 | TRBV18 | TGTGCCAGCTCACCACGACAGGGAGACGGCAATCAGCCCCAGCATTTT | CASSPRQGDGNQPQHF
- | 14 | - | TRBJ1-2 | TRBV19 | TGTGCCAGTAGCCGGGGAGCTGGAGACTATGGCTACACCTTC | CASSRGAGDYGYTF
- | 13 | - | TRBJ1-5 | TRBV30 | TGTGCCTGGAGTCCCATCCCCAATCAGCCCCAGCATTTT | CAWSPIPNQPQHF
- | 16 | - | TRBJ2-5 | TRBV5-1 | TGCGCCAGCAGTTTTTCCGCGGACTTAAGCGGAGAGACCCAGTACTTC | CASSFSADLSGETQYF
TRBD2 | 15 | - | TRBJ2-7 | TRBV7-2 | TGTGCCAGCAGCTCGGAATGGACTAGAGGCTACGAGCAGTACTTC | CASSSEWTRGYEQYF
TRBD2 | 18 | - | TRBJ2-1 | TRBV7-9 | TGTGCCAGCGGAGGACTAGCGGGGTCCCCGAGCTCCTACAATGAGCAGTTCTTC | CASGGLAGSPSSYNEQFF
- | 13 | - | TRBJ2-7 | TRBV4-3 | TGCGCCAGCAGCCAGGTGGCGGGGCGCGAGCAGTACTTC | CASSQVAGREQYF
- | 15 | - | TRBJ2-7 | TRBV9 | TGTGCCAGCAGCGTAGCGCCAGGGGCGTTCAGCGAGCAGTACTTC | CASSVAPGAFSEQYF
TRBD1 | 15 | - | TRBJ2-3 | TRBV6-1 | TGTGCCAGCAGTCGGGACAGGGTAGGCACAGATACGCAGTATTTT | CASSRDRVGTDTQYF
TRBD1 | 15 | - | TRBJ1-4 | TRBV2 | TGTGCCAGCAGTGAACTATCAGGGGGCGATGAAAAACTGTTTTTT | CASSELSGGDEKLFF
- | 14 | - | TRBJ1-5 | TRBV6-6 | TGTGCCAGCAGTTTAAGTTTGGCCAATCAGCCCCAGCATTTT | CASSLSLANQPQHF
- | 14 | - | TRBJ2-4 | TRBV19 | TGTGCCACCTTGGAGAGAGGGGCCAAAAACATTCAGTACTTC | CATLERGAKNIQYF
- | 15 | - | TRBJ1-2 | TRBV27 | TGTGCCAGCAGTTTAGGGGCAGAAACTAACTATGGCTACACCTTC | CASSLGAETNYGYTF
- | 13 | - | TRBJ2-4 | TRBV11-2 | TGTGCCAGCAGCCGGGGAGGGGGGAACATTCAGTACTTC | CASSRGGGNIQYF
TRBD2 | 16 | few | TRBJ2-7 | TRBV5-6 | TGTGCCAGCAGCAAGGGACTAGCGGGATCCTCCTACGAGCAGTACTTC | CASSKGLAGSSYEQYF
- | 14 | - | TRBJ2-5 | TRBV5-8 | TGTGCCAGCAGCTCTACGACTAAGAAGGAGACCCAGTACTTC | CASSSTTKKETQYF
- | 16 | - | TRBJ2-1 | TRBV19 | TGTGCCAGTAGTACCCTAGTGCGGGGCCCCCTGAGGGAGCAGTTCTTC | CASSTLVRGPLREQFF
- | 14 | - | TRBJ2-7 | TRBV6-5 | TGTGCCAGCAGCCCCCAGGGGAGTAGCTACGAGCAGTACTTC | CASSPQGSSYEQYF
TRBD1 | 16 | - | TRBJ1-1 | TRBV5-6 | TGTGCCAGCAGCTTGGCCGCTACAGGGGGTAACACTGAAGCTTTCTTT | CASSLAATGGNTEAFF
TRBD2 | 16 | - | TRBJ2-2 | TRBV4-2 | TGTGCCAGCAGCCAAGCTAGCGGGGGTCCAACCGGGGAGCTGTTTTTT | CASSQASGGPTGELFF
- | 17 | - | TRBJ2-3 | TRBV11-1 | TGTGCCAGCAGCTTAGTTTTTGAGGCCGACAGGACAGATACGCAGTATTTT | CASSLVFEADRTDTQYF